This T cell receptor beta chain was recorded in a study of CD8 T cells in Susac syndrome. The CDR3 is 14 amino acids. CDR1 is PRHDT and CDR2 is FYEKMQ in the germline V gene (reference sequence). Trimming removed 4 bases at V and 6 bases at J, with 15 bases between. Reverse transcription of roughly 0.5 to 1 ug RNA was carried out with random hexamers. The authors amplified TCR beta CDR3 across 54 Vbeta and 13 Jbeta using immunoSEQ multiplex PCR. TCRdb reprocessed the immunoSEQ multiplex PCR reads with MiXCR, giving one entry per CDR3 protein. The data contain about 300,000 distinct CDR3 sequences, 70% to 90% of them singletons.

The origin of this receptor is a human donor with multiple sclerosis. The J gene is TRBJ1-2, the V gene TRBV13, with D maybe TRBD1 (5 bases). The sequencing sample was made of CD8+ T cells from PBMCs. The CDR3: CASSSGRARDGYTF. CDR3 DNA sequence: TGTGCCAGCAGCTCAGGGAGGGCCCGGGATGGCTACACCTTC.